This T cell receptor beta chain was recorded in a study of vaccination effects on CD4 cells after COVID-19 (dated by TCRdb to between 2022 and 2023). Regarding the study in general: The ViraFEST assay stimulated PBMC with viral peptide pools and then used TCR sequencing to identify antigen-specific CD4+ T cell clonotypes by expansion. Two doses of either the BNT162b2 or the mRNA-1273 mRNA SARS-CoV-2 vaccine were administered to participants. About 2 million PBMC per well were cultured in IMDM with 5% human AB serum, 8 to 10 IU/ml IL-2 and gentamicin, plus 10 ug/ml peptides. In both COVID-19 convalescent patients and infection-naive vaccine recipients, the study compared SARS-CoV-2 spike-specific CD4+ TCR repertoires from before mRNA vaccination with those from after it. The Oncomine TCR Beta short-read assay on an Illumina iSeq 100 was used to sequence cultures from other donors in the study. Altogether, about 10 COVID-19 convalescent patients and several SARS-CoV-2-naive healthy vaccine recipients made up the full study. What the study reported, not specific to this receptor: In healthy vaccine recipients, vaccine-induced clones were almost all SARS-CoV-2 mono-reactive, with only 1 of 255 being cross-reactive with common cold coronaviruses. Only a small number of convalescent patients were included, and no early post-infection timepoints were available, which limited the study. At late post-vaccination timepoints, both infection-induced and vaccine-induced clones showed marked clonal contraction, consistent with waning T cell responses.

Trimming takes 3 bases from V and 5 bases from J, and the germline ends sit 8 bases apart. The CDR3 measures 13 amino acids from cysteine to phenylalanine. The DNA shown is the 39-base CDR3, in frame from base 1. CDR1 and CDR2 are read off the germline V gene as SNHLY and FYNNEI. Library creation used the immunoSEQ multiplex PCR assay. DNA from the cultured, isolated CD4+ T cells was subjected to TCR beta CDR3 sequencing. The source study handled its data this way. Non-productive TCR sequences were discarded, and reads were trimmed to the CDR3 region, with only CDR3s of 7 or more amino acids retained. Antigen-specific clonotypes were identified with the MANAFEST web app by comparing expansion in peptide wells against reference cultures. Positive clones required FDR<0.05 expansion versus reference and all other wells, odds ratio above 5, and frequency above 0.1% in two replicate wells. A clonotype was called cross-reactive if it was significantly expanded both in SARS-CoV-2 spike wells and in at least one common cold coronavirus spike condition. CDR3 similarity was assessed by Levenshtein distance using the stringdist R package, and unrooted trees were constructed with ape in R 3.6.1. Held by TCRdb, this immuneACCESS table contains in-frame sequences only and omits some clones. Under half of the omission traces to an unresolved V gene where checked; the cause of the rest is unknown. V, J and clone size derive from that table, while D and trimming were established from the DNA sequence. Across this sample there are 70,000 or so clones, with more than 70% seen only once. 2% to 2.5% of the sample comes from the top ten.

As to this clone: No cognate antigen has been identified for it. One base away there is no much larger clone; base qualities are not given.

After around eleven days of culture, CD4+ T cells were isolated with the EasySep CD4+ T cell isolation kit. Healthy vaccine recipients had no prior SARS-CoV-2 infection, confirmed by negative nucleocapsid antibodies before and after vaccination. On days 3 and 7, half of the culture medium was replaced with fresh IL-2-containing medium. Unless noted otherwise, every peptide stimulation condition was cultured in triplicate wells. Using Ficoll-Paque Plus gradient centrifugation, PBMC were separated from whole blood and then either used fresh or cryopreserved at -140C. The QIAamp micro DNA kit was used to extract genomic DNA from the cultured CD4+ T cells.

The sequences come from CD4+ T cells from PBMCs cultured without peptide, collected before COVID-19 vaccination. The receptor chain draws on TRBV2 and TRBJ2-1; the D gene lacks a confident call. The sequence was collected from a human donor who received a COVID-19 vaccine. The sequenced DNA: TGTGCCAGCAGTGAGCGACAAGACAATGAGCAGTTCTTC. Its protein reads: CASSERQDNEQFF.